Presented here are 30 T cell receptor beta chains from one specimen sequenced in a study of cytomegalovirus exposure and HLA in healthy donors. Amplification used 60 Vbeta primers and 13 Jbeta primers. Libraries were prepared by immunoSEQ multiplex PCR; TCRdb keeps only in-frame clonotypes and omits some of them. The table has 100,000 to 150,000 clones, roughly 84% seen once. The sample consisted of PBMCs. Receptor source: a man over 45 in good health and CMV-seronegative.

CDR3 in amino acids: CASSVVTGGDEQYF. As DNA, the CDR3 is TGTGCCAGCAGTGTAGTAACAGGAGGGGACGAGCAGTACTTC. The chain carries TRBV6-4 and TRBJ2-7; possibly TRBD2 for D (6 bases). The germline V and J ends were trimmed by 4 bases and 5 bases, with 15 bases remaining between them. The CDR3 contains 14 residues. Per the germline V gene, CDR1 is MRHNA and CDR2 is SNTAGT.

J is TRBJ1-6 and V is TRBV6-1; maybe TRBD1 (6 bases). The germline V gene has CDR1 MNHNS and CDR2 SASEGT. Trimming removed 2 bases from V and 5 bases from J, with 13 bases in between. CDR3 length: 16 residues. The CDR3 spells CASSEQGFRNNSPLHF. For the CDR3, the DNA is TGTGCCAGCAGTGAACAGGGGTTCCGGAATAATTCACCCCTCCACTTT.

This clone showed up just a few times. In DNA form, the CDR3 reads TGTGCCAGTAGTATAACCCAGGATGAAAAACTGTTTTTT. Its translation: CASSITQDEKLFF. V is TRBV19 and J is TRBJ1-4; D not resolved. The CDR3 covers 13 residues. Between the trimmed V and J ends, which lost 2 bases and 6 bases, there was a span of 7 bases. Germline V gene sequence: CDR1 LNHDA, CDR2 SQIVND (reference sequence).

V and J are TRBV10-3 and TRBJ1-1, with TRBD1 as a possible D gene (5 bases). Germline V gene data show CDR1 as ENHRY and CDR2 as SYGVKD. V was pared by 4 bases and J by 11 bases, with 14 bases between. The CDR3 sequence is 12 residues long. The CDR3 spells CAISAQAREAFF. CDR3 coding DNA: TGTGCCATCAGTGCACAGGCACGTGAGGCTTTCTTT.

This clone was recorded a few times. The chain employs TRBV2 and TRBJ1-5; D not resolved. Trimming stripped 7 bases from V and 0 bases from J, with 7 bases between. CDR1 and CDR2 (germline): SNHLY, FYNNEI. The CDR3 has 13 residues. CDR3 loop: CASIQDSNQPQHF. Here the CDR3 DNA reads TGTGCCAGCATTCAGGATAGCAATCAGCCCCAGCATTTT.

J is TRBJ2-3 and V is TRBV5-1, with TRBD2 matching 8 bases. Looked up from germline, CDR1 is SGHRS and CDR2 is YFSETQ. The CDR3 extends over 15 amino acids. V dropped 3 bases and J dropped 4; count of bases not matched to a gene: 7. Written as DNA, the CDR3 is TGCGCCAGCAGCTCGTCGGGAGGGATACCAGATACGCAGTATTTT. Translation: CASSSSGGIPDTQYF. Drawing the rest from reference TRBV5-1 and TRBJ2-3, the complete variable domain is KAGVTQTPRYLIKTRGQQVTLSCSPISGHRSVSWYQQTPGQGLQFLFEYFSETQRNKGNFPGRFSGRQFSNSRSEMNVSTLELGDSALYLCASSSSGGIPDTQYFGPGTRLTVL.

The chain employs TRBV5-1 and TRBJ2-1; 10 nucleotides line up with TRBD1. Germline assignment: CDR1 SGHRS and CDR2 YFSETQ. The CDR3 has 18 residues. The junction had 11 bases not matched to a gene; V was cut back by 5 bases and J by 0 bases. The CDR3 coding sequence is TGCGCCAGCAGTTCCCGGGACAGGGGAAAGAGCTCCTACAATGAGCAGTTCTTC. This codes for CASSSRDRGKSSYNEQFF.

The chain has TRBV7-8 and TRBJ1-1; no firm D call. This CDR3 is 15 amino acids long. Trimming pared 0 bases from V and 0 bases from J, leaving 8 bases between. The germline V gene encodes CDR1 SGHVS and CDR2 FQNEAQ. CDR3: CASSLARPMNTEAFF. For the CDR3, the DNA is TGTGCCAGCAGCTTAGCGCGGCCCATGAACACTGAAGCTTTCTTT.

V usage is TRBV5-6 and J usage is TRBJ2-7, with a tentative D call TRBD2 (5 bases). The length of the CDR3 is 12 residues. Germline lookup yields CDR1 SGHDT and CDR2 YYEEEE. Trimming removed 4 bases from V and 7 bases from J, with 12 bases in between. In DNA, the CDR3 is TGTGCCAGCAGCCGAGGGAGCTGGGAGCAGTACTTC. Its protein product is CASSRGSWEQYF.

The chain combines TRBV19 with TRBJ2-7, with D perhaps matching TRBD2 (6 bases). Trimming shortened V by 5 bases and J by 3 bases, and 20 bases separated the two germline ends. The CDR3 extends over 16 amino acids. Germline loops: CDR1 LNHDA, CDR2 SQIVND (reference sequence). In DNA form, the CDR3 reads TGTGCCAGTAGTGCCCTGGGGAGGCAAAGCTTCTACGAGCAGTACTTC. Its protein is CASSALGRQSFYEQYF.

This chain joins TRBV28 and TRBJ1-2; D uncertain. Germline loops: CDR1 MDHEN, CDR2 SYDVKM. V was trimmed by 2 bases and J by 0 bases, leaving 10 bases between them. The CDR3 loop spans 15 amino acids. CDR3 DNA: TGTGCCAGCAGTTTAAGCCACCCGACTAACTATGGCTACACCTTC. This sequence encodes CASSLSHPTNYGYTF.

The chain carries TRBV30 and TRBJ1-3; no clear D. The germline V gene encodes CDR1 GTSNPN and CDR2 SVGIG (reference sequence). Trimming pared 0 bases from V and 0 bases from J, leaving 9 bases between. This CDR3 is 15 amino acids long. The CDR3 loop reads CAWSVKLLSGNTIYF. The CDR3 region has the DNA TGTGCCTGGAGTGTAAAGCTCCTCTCTGGAAACACCATATATTTT.

This chain joins TRBV7-6 and TRBJ2-3; the D gene is possibly TRBD2 (6 bases). Germline CDR1 reads SGHVS; CDR2 reads FNYEAQ. The germline V and J ends were trimmed by 0 bases and 6 bases, with 10 bases remaining between them. This CDR3 region has 14 residues. The CDR3 sequence is CASSLAGGWDTQYF. The CDR3 DNA reads as TGTGCCAGCAGCTTAGCGGGGGGTTGGGATACGCAGTATTTT.

The genes are TRBV18 and TRBJ1-2; D is undetermined. The CDR3 loop spans 14 amino acids. Germline assignment: CDR1 KGHSH and CDR2 LQKENI. V was trimmed by 6 bases and J by 8 bases, leaving 19 bases between them. CDR3 loop: CASSHNEAAVGYTF. The CDR3 coding sequence is TGTGCCAGCTCCCACAACGAGGCAGCAGTAGGCTACACCTTC.

The sample holds one count of this clone. This chain connects TRBV7-6 to TRBJ2-5; D not certain. The length of the CDR3 is 14 residues. Germline CDR1 and CDR2: SGHVS and FNYEAQ. Trimming left V 2 bases short and J 5 bases short, with 12 bases between. In DNA, the CDR3 is TGTGCCAGCAGCTTATTATATCACACGGAGACCCAGTACTTC. It encodes CASSLLYHTETQYF. The full variable domain, in which reference TRBV7-6 and TRBJ2-5 provide the parts outside the CDR3, is GAGVSQSPRYKVTKRGQDVALRCDPISGHVSLYWYRQALGQGPEFLTYFNYEAQQDKSGLPNDRFSAERPEGSISTLTIQRTEQRDSAMYRCASSLLYHTETQYFGPGTRLLVL.

As concerns this clone: Within the sample, other DNA sequences also encode this same CDR3. The chain employs TRBV5-1 and TRBJ2-5, with TRBD1 matching over 11 bases. J lost 0 bases, V lost 4 bases, and 5 bases had no gene match. Per the germline V gene, CDR1 is SGHRS and CDR2 is YFSETQ. CDR3 length: 16 amino acids. For the CDR3, the DNA is TGCGCCAGCAGCGGCGGGACAGGGGGTTACCAAGAGACCCAGTACTTC. It codes for CASSGGTGGYQETQYF.

The rearrangement joins TRBV6-1 to TRBJ2-3, with 9 bases fitting TRBD1. Trimming removed 3 bases from V and 2 bases from J; junction bases left unmatched: 3. There are 15 residues in the CDR3. The V gene's germline CDR1 is MNHNS and CDR2 SASEGT. CDR3 DNA: TGTGCCAGCAGTGATTGGACAGGGGACACAGATACGCAGTATTTT. Translated, it gives CASSDWTGDTDTQYF.

V is TRBV27 and J is TRBJ2-3; 9 bases fit TRBD1. CDR3 length: 15 amino acids. Germline V CDR1 and CDR2: MNHEY, SMNVEV (reference sequence). Trimming took 2 bases from V and 4 from J; bases not matched to a gene: 4. CDR3 sequence reads: CASSLRQGVPDTQYF. The CDR3, as DNA: TGTGCCAGCAGTTTACGACAGGGGGTACCAGATACGCAGTATTTT.

This clone was seen once. Here the CDR3 reads CASGWGGTEAFF. The CDR3 nucleotides are TGTGCCAGTGGCTGGGGGGGGACTGAAGCTTTCTTT. J is TRBJ1-1 and V is TRBV19; maybe TRBD1 (5 bases). V was pared by 8 bases and J by 5 bases, with 12 bases between. The germline CDR1 and CDR2 sequences are LNHDA and SQIVND (reference sequence). This CDR3 has 12 residues.

The chain links TRBV5-6 to TRBJ1-1; 7 nucleotides match TRBD1. Germline V gene lookup returns CDR1 SGHDT and CDR2 YYEEEE. The CDR3 is 14 amino acids. The V gene end was trimmed by 2 bases and the J gene end by 11 bases; junction bases not matched to a gene: 12. This CDR3 reads CASSFYDRETWAFF. CDR3 DNA: TGTGCCAGCAGCTTCTACGACAGGGAGACTTGGGCTTTCTTT.

This sequence joins TRBV10-3 and TRBJ2-5; D remains ambiguous. This CDR3 contains 16 residues. Trimming left V 2 bases short and J 1 base short, with 14 bases between. CDR1 and CDR2 (germline): ENHRY, SYGVKD. CDR3 DNA: TGTGCCATCAGTGAGGGAAGCCACAGCCTCCAAGAGACCCAGTACTTC. Translated, it gives CAISEGSHSLQETQYF.

CDR3 sequence reads: CASSVTGANLYNEQFF. CDR3 sequence (DNA): TGTGCCAGCAGTGTTACAGGGGCGAACTTATACAATGAGCAGTTCTTC. This rearrangement joins TRBV5-6 to TRBJ2-1, with 7 bases that match TRBD1. Trimming removed 5 bases from V and 4 bases from J; junction bases left unmatched: 12. The CDR3 has 16 amino acids. The germline V gene has CDR1 SGHDT and CDR2 YYEEEE.

J is TRBJ1-2 and V is TRBV7-2, with a possible D match to TRBD1 (5 bases). This CDR3 spans 13 amino acids. Germline V lookup: CDR1 SGHTA, CDR2 FQGNSA. Trimming shortened V by 5 bases and J by 4 bases, and 11 bases separated the two germline ends. The DNA for the CDR3 is TGTGCCAGCAGCCCCAGACAGCCCTATGGCTACACCTTC. Protein sequence: CASSPRQPYGYTF. Full variable domain (remainder filled in from reference TRBV7-2 and TRBJ1-2): GAGVSQSPSNKVTEKGKDVELRCDPISGHTALYWYRQSLGQGLEFLIYFQGNSAPDKSGLPSDRFSAERTGGSVSTLTIQRTQQEDSAVYLCASSPRQPYGYTFGSGTRLTVV.

This chain connects TRBV5-3 to TRBJ2-7, with 8 bases fitting TRBD1. TRBV5-3 is annotated as an ORF whose role is uncertain. V shed 0 bases, J shed 0 bases, and the junction held 5 bases outside the gene matches. The length of the CDR3 is 16 residues. In DNA, the CDR3 is TGTGCCAGAAGCTTGGTGAGGACAGGGAGCTCCTACGAGCAGTACTTC. Residues: CARSLVRTGSSYEQYF.

V and J are TRBV7-2 and TRBJ2-5; 10 bases map to TRBD2. With V trimmed by 1 base and J by 2 bases, 4 bases remained unmatched. The germline V gene has CDR1 SGHTA and CDR2 FQGNSA. This CDR3 has 16 residues. The CDR3 here is CASSLGSGGRQETQYF. Here the CDR3 DNA reads TGTGCCAGCAGCTTAGGTAGCGGGGGGCGACAAGAGACCCAGTACTTC.

The rearrangement uses TRBV7-2 and TRBJ2-5, with 8 bases fitting TRBD2. This CDR3 is 14 amino acids long. Germline values: CDR1 SGHTA, CDR2 FQGNSA. The V segment lost 8 bases and the J segment 11 bases; nucleotides outside the gene matches: 16. Written as DNA, the CDR3 is TGTGCCAGCCGAGGGCGGGGGGATTCTTTGGAGCAGTACTTC. Residues: CASRGRGDSLEQYF.

This CDR3 is CASSRTGGTEAFF. CDR3 DNA sequence: TGCGCCAGCAGCCGGACAGGGGGAACTGAAGCTTTCTTT. V gene TRBV5-1 combines with J gene TRBJ1-1; 10 bases are shared with TRBD1. Losses at the gene ends were 4 bases for V and 5 bases for J; bases not matched to a gene: 2. Per germline, CDR1 SGHRS and CDR2 YFSETQ. CDR3 length: 13 residues. Filled out from reference TRBV5-1 and TRBJ1-1, the complete variable domain reads KAGVTQTPRYLIKTRGQQVTLSCSPISGHRSVSWYQQTPGQGLQFLFEYFSETQRNKGNFPGRFSGRQFSNSRSEMNVSTLELGDSALYLCASSRTGGTEAFFGQGTRLTVV.

V usage is TRBV13 and J usage is TRBJ2-4, with 9 bases identical to TRBD1. The CDR3 length is 14 residues. Germline CDR1 reads PRHDT; CDR2 reads FYEKMQ (reference sequence). V lost 8 bases and J lost 4; bases outside the gene matches: 6. The CDR3 reads CASRDRVRKNIQYF. Written as DNA, the CDR3 is TGTGCCAGCCGGGACAGGGTTAGGAAAAACATTCAGTACTTC. Based on the CDR3 plus reference TRBV13 and TRBJ2-4, the full variable domain is AAGVIQSPRHLIKEKRETATLKCYPIPRHDTVYWYQQGPGQDPQFLISFYEKMQSDKGSIPDRFSAQQFSDYHSELNMSSLELGDSALYFCASRDRVRKNIQYFGAGTRLSVL.

V and J are TRBV7-2 and TRBJ2-3, with D hard to call. The V end lost 3 bases, the J end lost 6 bases, and 10 bases lay between the germline ends. CDR1 and CDR2 from the germline V gene are SGHTA and FQGNSA. CDR3 size: 13 residues. The CDR3 loop reads CASSLSPADTQYF. As DNA, the CDR3 is TGTGCCAGCAGCTTGAGCCCTGCGGATACGCAGTATTTT. The variable domain in full, with the rest retrieved from reference TRBV7-2 and TRBJ2-3, is GAGVSQSPSNKVTEKGKDVELRCDPISGHTALYWYRQSLGQGLEFLIYFQGNSAPDKSGLPSDRFSAERTGGSVSTLTIQRTQQEDSAVYLCASSLSPADTQYFGPGTRLTVL.

This clone has only a few counts. The chain couples TRBV4-2 to TRBJ1-1; 8 bases match TRBD1. Germline V lookup: CDR1 LGHNA, CDR2 YNFKEQ. The CDR3 covers 15 residues. After removal of 4 bases from V and 4 bases from J, the junction contained 8 bases not matched to a gene. CDR3 coding DNA: TGTGCCAGCAGCCTAAAAGGACAGGGTCCCACTGAAGCTTTCTTT. Protein sequence: CASSLKGQGPTEAFF.